This T cell receptor (beta chain) appears in the sequencing data of a study of OX40 agonist ivuxolimab in advanced cancers. Study-wide context: Partial responses, seen in three patients, involved one hepatocellular carcinoma and two cutaneous melanomas.

TCRdb keeps only in-frame clones here, not all; method: immunoSEQ multiplex PCR. The sample yields 79,000 or so clones, around 85% seen once. CDR1 SGHAT and CDR2 FQDESV come from the germline V gene (reference sequence). This CDR3 is 12 amino acids long. Trimming cost V 6 bases and J 10 bases, with 15 bases left between them. This sequence originates from an adult with an advanced solid tumor such as melanoma, head and neck, liver or kidney cancer. V and J are TRBV11-1 and TRBJ2-5; the D gene could be TRBD1 or TRBD2 (5 bases each). The source material was CD4+ or CD8+ T cells sorted from blood, sampled in a trial of the OX40 agonist ivuxolimab. The CDR3 coding sequence is TGTGCCAGCAGAAAAGCGGTGGGGGACCAGTACTTC. This translates into CASRKAVGDQYF.